Shown below are 10 T cell receptor beta chains from a single sample sequenced in a study of blood T cells in healthy people across ages. The use of a sample-barcoded 5' primer and a J-beta primer mix characterized a second PCR of about 7 to 12 cycles. TCRdb recomputed calls from the 5' RACE reads with MiXCR, one row per CDR3 protein. This table has 1.5 million to 2 million distinct CDR3 sequences, around half appearing once. Sequenced input: blood. These receptor sequences come from a woman aged 40 to 55 in good health.

This clonotype has more than one count but fewer than ten. This chain connects TRBV20-1 to TRBJ2-5; D gene ambiguous. Per germline, CDR1 DFQATT and CDR2 SNEGSKA (reference sequence). V shed 1 base and J shed 2 bases, with 11 bases lying between them. CDR3 size: 14 residues. This CDR3 is CSARAGSIQETQYF. In nucleotides, the CDR3 is TGCAGTGCTAGAGCGGGCAGCATTCAAGAGACCCAGTACTTC.

This sequence joins TRBV13 and TRBJ2-3; D ambiguous. This CDR3 comprises 16 residues. Deletions cut 3 bases from V and 2 bases from J, with 15 bases between. Germline V gene lookup returns CDR1 PRHDT and CDR2 FYEKMQ (reference sequence). The chain's CDR3 is CASSLVLGPNTDTQYF. The CDR3 bases are TGTGCCAGCAGCTTGGTACTCGGACCCAACACAGATACGCAGTATTTT.

CDR3 sequence: CSARKNTEAFF. The DNA of the CDR3 is TGCAGTGCTAGGAAGAACACTGAAGCTTTCTTT. The V and J genes are TRBV20-1 and TRBJ1-1; D is uncertain. This CDR3 comprises 11 residues. V lost 3 bases and J 1 base, leaving 3 bases between the germline ends. Germline V lookup: CDR1 DFQATT, CDR2 SNEGSKA (reference sequence).

In this sample, this clonotype turned up a few times. The chain joins TRBV27 to TRBJ2-1; D remains ambiguous. Trimming shortened V by 7 bases and J by 5 bases, and 12 bases separated the two germline ends. The CDR3 is 13 residues long. Germline V gives CDR1 MNHEY, CDR2 SMNVEV (reference sequence). The CDR3 bases are TGTGCCAGCAAAACCCCAGAGAACAATGAGCAGTTCTTC. Protein: CASKTPENNEQFF.

CDR3 nucleotides: TGTGCCAGCACCCAAAAGGTAGCCAAAAACATTCAGTACTTC. Its protein is CASTQKVAKNIQYF. The rearrangement links TRBV2 to TRBJ2-4, with D hard to call. Germline V gene data show CDR1 as SNHLY and CDR2 as FYNNEI. The germline V and J ends were trimmed by 7 bases and 0 bases, with 10 bases remaining between them. The CDR3 runs 14 residues.

This chain joins TRBV18 and TRBJ1-5; 12 nucleotides align to TRBD1. V shed 3 bases, J shed 1 base, and the junction held 7 bases outside the gene matches. The CDR3 totals 18 residues. Germline loops: CDR1 KGHSH, CDR2 LQKENI. CDR3 in DNA: TGTGCCAGCTCACCTTACGGGACAGGGGGCGTAAGCAATCAGCCCCAGCATTTT. The encoded protein is CASSPYGTGGVSNQPQHF.

The gene calls are TRBV5-6 and TRBJ1-2; unclear D gene. CDR1 SGHDT and CDR2 YYEEEE come from the germline V gene. The V and J ends lost 3 bases and 0 bases respectively, with 9 bases between them. The CDR3 loop spans 14 amino acids. CDR3 DNA: TGTGCCAGCAGCTCCCCTCAGCCTAACTATGGCTACACCTTC. The encoded protein is CASSSPQPNYGYTF.

The CDR3 is CASVSGWEAEKETQYF. DNA for the CDR3: TGTGCCAGCGTATCTGGGTGGGAAGCTGAAAAAGAGACCCAGTACTTC. The chain uses TRBV5-6 and TRBJ2-5; D ambiguous. Per germline, CDR1 SGHDT and CDR2 YYEEEE. Trimming cost V 7 bases and J 3 bases, with 22 bases left between them. The CDR3 totals 16 residues.

The chain employs TRBV29-1 and TRBJ1-2, with a possible D match to TRBD1 (5 bases). Trimming removed 7 bases at V and 1 base at J, with 13 bases between. The CDR3 length is 13 residues. Germline V lookup: CDR1 SQVTM, CDR2 ANQGSEA. The CDR3 here is CSAGGDFNYGYTF. CDR3 bases: TGCAGCGCCGGTGGGGACTTTAACTATGGCTACACCTTC.

This chain joins TRBV29-1 and TRBJ2-3; 14 bases align to TRBD2. Germline lookup yields CDR1 SQVTM and CDR2 ANQGSEA. J was trimmed by 5 bases and V by 6 bases; bases with no gene match: 7. This CDR3 is 15 amino acids long. CDR3 in DNA: TGCAGCGTCCCTGGGACTAGCGGGGGATTAGATACGCAGTATTTT. This codes for CSVPGTSGGLDTQYF.